The clone carrying this TCR beta chain came up a few times. Its antigen is not known. Trimming removed 0 bases from V and 0 bases from J, with 10 bases in between. This CDR3 region has 15 residues. The germline gives CDR1 DFQATT, CDR2 SNEGSKA (reference sequence). This entry is derived from a study of identical twins. Donors were all healthy Caucasians. Study observations and caveats: Interpretation of the results relied on cross-sectional statistical analysis and not on following the same donors. Fewer insertions were carried by abundant cord blood beta clonotypes, but none was seen in memory repertoires.

A universal primer site was added by template switching, and unique molecular identifiers were carried by the cDNA. TCRdb re-called the 5' RACE reads through MiXCR, storing one row per CDR3 protein. The table lists about 550,000 distinct CDR3 sequences, under 25% of them singletons. These data also formed part of another study, on yellow fever vaccine responses in identical twins.

This chain links TRBV20-1 with TRBJ2-3; possible D gene TRBD1, 6 bases. This TCR derives from a woman between 18 and 29 years old in good health. Sequenced material: CD4+ T cells sorted from blood. For the CDR3, the DNA is TGCAGTGCTAGAGACTTGCAGGGGAGCACAGATACGCAGTATTTT. Translation gives CSARDLQGSTDTQYF.